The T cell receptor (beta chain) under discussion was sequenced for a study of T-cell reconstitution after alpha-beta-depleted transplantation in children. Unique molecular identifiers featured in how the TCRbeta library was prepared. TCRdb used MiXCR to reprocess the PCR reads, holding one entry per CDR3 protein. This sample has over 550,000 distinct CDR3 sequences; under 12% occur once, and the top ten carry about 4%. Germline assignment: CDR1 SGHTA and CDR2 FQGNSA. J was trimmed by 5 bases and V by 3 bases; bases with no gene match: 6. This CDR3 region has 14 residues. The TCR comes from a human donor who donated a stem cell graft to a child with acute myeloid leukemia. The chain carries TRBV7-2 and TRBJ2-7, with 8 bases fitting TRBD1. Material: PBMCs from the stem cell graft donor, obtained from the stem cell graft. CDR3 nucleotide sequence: TGTGCCAGCAGCTTCAGCAGGGGGCCCCACGAGCAGTACTTC. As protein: CASSFSRGPHEQYF.